These 30 T cell receptor beta chains originate from one sample sequenced in a study of CD8+CD57+ T cells in acquired aplastic anemia. Genomic DNA, the template, was used for profiling of the TCR beta VDJ and CDR3. In TCRdb, the reads were re-called with MiXCR into one record per CDR3 protein. The data show roughly 200,000 distinct CDR3 sequences, approximately 65% seen once. Sequenced patients had shown CD8+CD57+ cell expansion by flow cytometry. Specimen: sorted CD4+, CD8+, or CD8+CD57+ T cells (not recorded which) from PBMCs. The receptors were gathered from a human donor with aplastic anemia.

The rearrangement joins TRBV11-3 to TRBJ2-1; D remains unclear. The V gene's germline CDR1 is SGHNT and CDR2 YENEEA. The CDR3 is made up of 15 amino acids. With 4 bases removed from V and 7 bases from J, the gap between germline ends came to 17 bases. CDR3 DNA: TGTGCCAGCAGCTCTTTACCAACCCCCGAGAATGAGCAGTTCTTC. It codes for CASSSLPTPENEQFF.

The rearrangement joins TRBV20-1 to TRBJ2-3; possible D gene TRBD2, 5 bases. The CDR3 extends over 13 amino acids. Germline V lookup: CDR1 DFQATT, CDR2 SNEGSKA (reference sequence). The CDR3 here is CSKRTRGTDTQYF. The CDR3 DNA is TGCAGCAAACGGACCCGAGGGACAGATACGCAGTATTTT.

The chain joins TRBV2 to TRBJ2-7, with 10 bases lining up with TRBD1. Germline values: CDR1 SNHLY, CDR2 FYNNEI. Trimming removed 2 bases from V and 6 bases from J; junction bases left unmatched: 4. The CDR3 extends over 14 amino acids. This CDR3 reads CASSEKGTGAEQYF. DNA of the CDR3: TGTGCCAGCAGTGAAAAAGGGACAGGGGCCGAGCAGTACTTC.

This chain links TRBV10-3 with TRBJ2-7, with 7 bases that match TRBD1. The CDR3 consists of 17 residues. V dropped 0 bases and J dropped 3; count of bases not matched to a gene: 11. Germline loops: CDR1 ENHRY, CDR2 SYGVKD. The DNA for the CDR3 is TGTGCCATCAGTGAGTCCGAGACAGGGACCGGTAACTACGAGCAGTACTTC. Amino acid sequence: CAISESETGTGNYEQYF.

The chain uses TRBV6-1 and TRBJ2-5; D gene unclear. The CDR3 contains 12 residues. Germline V CDR1 and CDR2: MNHNS, SASEGT. The germline V and J ends were trimmed by 4 bases and 5 bases, with 8 bases remaining between them. The chain's CDR3 is CASSVRAETQYF. In DNA, the CDR3 is TGTGCCAGCAGTGTACGAGCGGAGACCCAGTACTTC.

This chain joins TRBV5-1 and TRBJ1-1; the match to TRBD1 covers 7 bases. J lost 3 bases, V lost 4 bases, and 6 bases had no gene match. The CDR3 has 14 residues. Germline-derived CDR1 and CDR2 are SGHRS and YFSETQ. CDR3 nucleotides: TGCGCCAGCAGCAGATCAGGGGGGGACACTGAAGCTTTCTTT. This sequence encodes CASSRSGGDTEAFF. Variable domain in full (rest from reference TRBV5-1 and TRBJ1-1): KAGVTQTPRYLIKTRGQQVTLSCSPISGHRSVSWYQQTPGQGLQFLFEYFSETQRNKGNFPGRFSGRQFSNSRSEMNVSTLELGDSALYLCASSRSGGDTEAFFGQGTRLTVV.

The rearrangement links TRBV7-9 to TRBJ2-2; 11 positions match TRBD2. The CDR3 has 15 residues. Germline CDR1 is SEHNR and CDR2 is FQNEAQ (reference sequence). The ends lost 7 bases at V and 4 bases at J; junction bases unmatched: 5. CDR3 sequence reads: CASIPGLAGTGELFF. In nucleotides, the CDR3 is TGTGCCAGCATACCCGGACTAGCGGGCACCGGGGAGCTGTTTTTT.

This CDR3 reads CSVKTALNTEAFF. The CDR3 DNA reads as TGCAGCGTCAAGACAGCGTTGAACACTGAAGCTTTCTTT. The chain has TRBV29-1 and TRBJ1-1, with D possibly being TRBD1 (5 bases). The CDR3 runs 13 residues. V lost 6 bases to trimming and J lost 0 bases, with 11 bases between them. From germline, CDR1 is SQVTM and CDR2 ANQGSEA.

This rearrangement joins TRBV5-6 to TRBJ1-6; 10 bases align to TRBD1. The CDR3 contains 18 residues. With 2 bases clipped from V and 0 bases from J, the junction kept 5 bases outside the gene matches. The germline V gene has CDR1 SGHDT and CDR2 YYEEEE. CDR3 nucleotide sequence: TGTGCCAGCAGCTTTGGACAGGGGGTAGGCTCCTATAATTCACCCCTCCACTTT. Translated: CASSFGQGVGSYNSPLHF.

The chain carries TRBV24-1 and TRBJ2-5, with 11 bases aligning to TRBD1. The CDR3 loop spans 16 amino acids. V shed 3 bases and J 5 bases; nucleotides not matched to a gene: 7. Looked up from germline, CDR1 is KGHDR and CDR2 is SFDVKD. In nucleotides, the CDR3 is TGTGCCACCAGTGATATACGGACAGGGGGCGCGGAGACCCAGTACTTC. Amino acid sequence: CATSDIRTGGAETQYF.

The CDR3 DNA reads as TGTGCCAGCAGCTTTACGGACGCAGGGGAGCTGTTTTTT. Amino acids: CASSFTDAGELFF. V and J are TRBV11-2 and TRBJ2-2, with D uncertain. Per the germline V gene, CDR1 is SGHAT and CDR2 is FQNNGV. V dropped 3 bases and J dropped 8 bases, with 10 bases sitting between them. CDR3 size: 13 residues. Based on the CDR3 plus reference TRBV11-2 and TRBJ2-2, the full variable domain is EAGVAQSPRYKIIEKRQSVAFWCNPISGHATLYWYQQILGQGPKLLIQFQNNGVVDDSQLPKDRFSAERLKGVDSTLKIQPAKLEDSAVYLCASSFTDAGELFFGEGSRLTVL.

The chain employs TRBV10-3 and TRBJ2-3; 9 bases map to TRBD2. Germline V gives CDR1 ENHRY, CDR2 SYGVKD. The CDR3 runs to 16 residues. V lost 3 bases and J lost 2; bases outside the gene matches: 6. CDR3 nucleotide sequence: TGTGCCATCAGTGAAACCGGGACTAGCAACACAGATACGCAGTATTTT. Protein product: CAISETGTSNTDTQYF.

The V and J genes are TRBV12-3 or TRBV12-4 and TRBJ1-1; D is uncertain. The V end was cut by 6 bases, the J end by 0 bases, with 8 bases between. The CDR3 length is 13 residues. CDR3 bases: TGTGCCAGCAGACCCCAAATGAACACTGAAGCTTTCTTT. Its translation is CASRPQMNTEAFF.

Only a few counts were recorded for this clonotype. A read error may be the cause here, since a much bigger clone is one base away. The chain is built from TRBV6-4 and TRBJ2-3, with 11 nucleotides matching TRBD1. The CDR3 covers 15 residues. Looked up from germline, CDR1 is MRHNA and CDR2 is SNTAGT. The V and J ends lost 3 bases and 6 bases, in that order; junction bases with no gene match: 5. This CDR3 reads CASSEGGQGVDTQYF. DNA of the CDR3: TGTGCCAGCAGTGAAGGGGGACAGGGGGTCGATACGCAGTATTTT.

For this clonotype: A junction boundary mismatches the germline segment, possibly from a read error. The chain is built from TRBV2 and TRBJ2-3, with 7 bases fitting TRBD1. This CDR3 spans 14 amino acids. Germline CDR1 is SNHLY and CDR2 is FYNNEI. The chain's CDR3 is CATTDRDGSATQCF. The CDR3 DNA sequence: TGTGCCACGACCGACAGGGATGGGTCAGCTACGCAGTGTTTT.

The chain joins TRBV29-1 to TRBJ2-1; D may be TRBD2 (6 bases). Germline V gene sequence: CDR1 SQVTM, CDR2 ANQGSEA. The CDR3 consists of 16 residues. Between the trimmed V and J ends, which lost 2 bases and 7 bases, there was a span of 21 bases. DNA for the CDR3: TGCAGCGTTGAACTACGCGGGGCGGTGGTACGTAATGAGCAGTTCTTC. Amino acid sequence: CSVELRGAVVRNEQFF.

This clonotype came up once. CDR3 coding DNA: TGCGCCAGCAGCCGCACAGGGGATTCGGGCTACGAGCAGTACTTC. Translation gives CASSRTGDSGYEQYF. The V and J genes are TRBV5-1 and TRBJ2-7, with 7 bases aligning to TRBD1. Germline CDR1 reads SGHRS; CDR2 reads YFSETQ. The junction had 10 bases not matched to a gene; V was cut back by 4 bases and J by 3 bases. The CDR3 is 15 residues long.

The V gene is TRBV20-1, the J gene TRBJ1-1; the D is unclear. Germline V gives CDR1 DFQATT, CDR2 SNEGSKA (reference sequence). Between the trimmed V and J ends, which lost 3 bases and 6 bases, there was a span of 8 bases. The CDR3 totals 11 residues. The CDR3 DNA follows: TGCAGTGCTAGTTTCGGCCCTGAAGCTTTCTTT. It specifies CSASFGPEAFF.

This CDR3 is CASSPRGAGGHEQYF. The CDR3 DNA is TGTGCCAGCTCGCCCCGGGGAGCGGGAGGCCATGAGCAGTACTTC. The gene calls are TRBV6-1 and TRBJ2-7; 9 bases align to TRBD2. J was trimmed by 7 bases and V by 8 bases; bases with no gene match: 15. The CDR3 is 15 residues long. Germline CDR1 MNHNS, CDR2 SASEGT.

The chain has TRBV19 and TRBJ1-5; D gene unclear. There are 12 residues in the CDR3. V dropped 7 bases and J dropped 4 bases, with 8 bases sitting between them. The germline V gene has CDR1 LNHDA and CDR2 SQIVND (reference sequence). The CDR3 bases are TGTGCCAGTAACCTGAATAATCAGCCCCAGCATTTT. Its protein product is CASNLNNQPQHF.

V and J are TRBV7-2 and TRBJ1-2, with D unresolved. The germline V and J ends were trimmed by 5 bases and 3 bases, with 19 bases remaining between them. CDR1 and CDR2 from the germline V gene are SGHTA and FQGNSA. The CDR3 consists of 16 residues. The CDR3 DNA reads TGTGCCAGCAGCCCACAGACCGGGCTTTCGGACTATGGCTACACCTTC. Translating gives CASSPQTGLSDYGYTF.

The chain has TRBV29-1 and TRBJ2-1; TRBD2 agrees at 8 bases. Losses at the gene ends were 4 bases for V and 5 bases for J; bases not matched to a gene: 4. Germline-derived CDR1 and CDR2 are SQVTM and ANQGSEA. The CDR3 covers 13 residues. This CDR3 reads CSVVLAGHNEQFF. The CDR3 region has the DNA TGCAGCGTTGTCCTAGCGGGCCACAATGAGCAGTTCTTC.

This clonotype was counted ten times or more. The rearrangement joins TRBV3-1 to TRBJ1-6; D might be TRBD1 (5 bases). V gave up 1 base and J gave up 14 bases, with 12 bases separating them. Looked up from germline, CDR1 is LGHDT and CDR2 is YNNKEL (reference sequence). The CDR3 spans 13 residues. The CDR3 coding sequence is TGTGCCAGCAGCCAAGCAGGGACGAAAGCCCTCCACTTT. It yields the protein CASSQAGTKALHF. Full variable domain (outside the CDR3, taken from reference TRBV3-1 and TRBJ1-6): DTAVSQTPKYLVTQMGNDKSIKCEQNLGHDTMYWYKQDSKKFLKIMFSYNNKELIINETVPNRFSPKSPDKAHLNLHINSLELGDSAVYFCASSQAGTKALHFGNGTRLTVT.

This clonotype showed up many times. CDR3 coding DNA: TGTGCCAGCAGCTCTACCGGGACAGGGCTAGGAGATACGCAGTATTTT. It yields the protein CASSSTGTGLGDTQYF. J is TRBJ2-3 and V is TRBV5-6; 9 bases fit TRBD1. Germline values: CDR1 SGHDT, CDR2 YYEEEE. This CDR3 has 16 amino acids. V was clipped by 3 bases and J by 5 bases; unmatched bases: 10.

V usage is TRBV20-1 and J usage is TRBJ2-7; D is undetermined. V was clipped by 3 bases and J by 0 bases, with 6 bases between them. Germline CDR1 and CDR2: DFQATT and SNEGSKA (reference sequence). This CDR3 is built from 12 residues. Here the CDR3 DNA reads TGCAGTGCTAGTTCCAGCTCCTACGAGCAGTACTTC. Residues: CSASSSSYEQYF.

This chain uses TRBV7-9 with TRBJ1-1; weak D call: TRBD1 (5 bases). Germline lookup yields CDR1 SEHNR and CDR2 FQNEAQ (reference sequence). The CDR3 has 12 residues. Deletions cut 5 bases from V and 5 bases from J, with 9 bases between. CDR3 region: CASSTGQTEAFF. CDR3 in DNA: TGTGCCAGCAGCACAGGACAAACTGAAGCTTTCTTT.

V and J are TRBV19 and TRBJ1-2, with TRBD1 as a possible D gene (5 bases). This CDR3 comprises 16 residues. V lost 7 bases, J lost 2 bases, and 20 bases lay in between. The germline V gene has CDR1 LNHDA and CDR2 SQIVND (reference sequence). CDR3 amino acids: CASTRTLWGQNYGYTF. CDR3 nucleotide sequence: TGTGCCAGTACCAGGACTCTCTGGGGCCAGAACTATGGCTACACCTTC.

This clonotype has ten or more counts. This chain uses TRBV7-3 with TRBJ2-1, with D perhaps matching TRBD2 (6 bases). The CDR3 totals 15 residues. The ends were cut back, 6 bases at V and 3 bases at J, with 15 bases in the middle. CDR1 and CDR2 from the germline V gene are SGHTA and FQGTGA. CDR3 bases: TGTGCCAGCAGTCTAAGCCGGGACTTCTACAATGAGCAGTTCTTC. Translating it yields CASSLSRDFYNEQFF.

This clonotype was observed a few times. The V and J genes are TRBV7-9 and TRBJ2-1; 7 positions match TRBD2. V lost 3 bases to trimming and J lost 7 bases; unmatched junction nucleotides: 9. The CDR3 runs to 15 residues. Germline V gene data show CDR1 as SEHNR and CDR2 as FQNEAQ (reference sequence). In DNA form, the CDR3 reads TGTGCCAGCAGCTTTCGACTAGCTGCCGTGAATGAGCAGTTCTTC. This encodes CASSFRLAAVNEQFF. The entire variable domain, with the rest obtained from reference TRBV7-9 and TRBJ2-1, is as follows: DTGVSQNPRHKITKRGQNVTFRCDPISEHNRLYWYRQTLGQGPEFLTYFQNEAQLEKSRLLSDRFSAERPKGSFSTLEIQRTEQGDSAMYLCASSFRLAAVNEQFFGPGTRLTVL.

With respect to this clonotype: Mismatch with germline at one junction end may stem from a read error. The chain combines TRBV5-5 with TRBJ2-2; D not certain. This CDR3 is built from 15 residues. Germline values: CDR1 SGHKS, CDR2 YYEKEE (reference sequence). The CDR3 sequence is CASSFESGVSGELFF. DNA of the CDR3: TGCGCCAGCAGCTTCGAGTCTGGGGTATCCGGGGAGCTGTTTTTT. Based on the CDR3 plus reference TRBV5-5 and TRBJ2-2, the full variable domain is DAGVTQSPTHLIKTRGQQVTLRCSPISGHKSVSWYQQVLGQGPQFIFQYYEKEERGRGNFPDRFSARQFPNYSSELNVNALLLGDSALYLCASSFESGVSGELFFGEGSRLTVL.